Reported below is one T cell receptor (beta chain). Generated by immunoSEQ multiplex PCR, the TCRdb table keeps only in-frame clones and is missing some. The sample lists about 13,000 clones, about 76% occurring once. This sample is drawn from a study of blood T cell repertoires in COVID-19. For the study at large: Spain, Italy and the United States supplied samples that represented acute and convalescent COVID-19. From T cells, B-cell-depleted T cells, or PBMCs came the material, which was cDNA or gDNA.

CDR3 length equals 14 residues. The ends were cut back, 11 bases at V and 1 base at J, with 15 bases in the middle. Per the germline V gene, CDR1 is SGHAT and CDR2 is FQDESV (reference sequence). The rearrangement links TRBV11-1 to TRBJ1-5, with D uncertain. The source material was peripheral blood. The sequence was collected from a woman over 75 with acute or convalescent COVID-19. The CDR3 DNA follows: TGTGCCGGCCTAACTCACAGCAGCAATCAGCCCCAGCATTTT. Protein sequence: CAGLTHSSNQPQHF. Drawing the rest from reference TRBV11-1 and TRBJ1-5, the complete variable domain is EAEVAQSPRYKITEKSQAVAFWCDPISGHATLYWYRQILGQGPELLVQFQDESVVDDSQLPKDRFSAERLKGVDSTLKIQPAELGDSAMYLCAGLTHSSNQPQHFGDGTRLSIL.